This T cell receptor (beta chain) was obtained from a study of blood T cell repertoires in COVID-19 (dated by TCRdb to the early 2020s). As for the study more broadly: Samples covering the acute and convalescent phases of COVID-19 were provided by collaborators in the United States, Italy and Spain. A freely available public database, intended as a resource for researchers studying the immune response to SARS-CoV-2, is where the repertoires were released. Samples were obtained from the ongoing ImmuneRACE study (first 160 participants) and from 950 to 1,500 subjects provided by 6 global collaborators. Deeply sampled blood TCRbeta repertoires from subjects exposed to, actively infected with, or recovered from COVID-19 were included in the dataset. Where available, HLA class I and class II types were taken from metadata supplied by the sample provider and were not determined by assay-based typing. The sample metadata nearly always contained a de-identified subject ID, COVID-19 status, age in years and sex. The prospective study material was composed of cDNA or gDNA derived from T cells, B-cell-depleted T cells, or PBMCs.

On this clone: Its antigen is not yet known. Base qualities are not at hand, and no much larger clone is one base apart.

Participants in the prospective study were enrolled through a virtual design, were aged 18 to 89 years, and lived in approximately 25 United States geographic areas. Cohort assignment in the prospective study relied on participant-reported clinical history from a screening survey and a study questionnaire. For ImmuneRACE Cohort 3, a participant was defined as recovered based on two consecutive negative NP/OP PCR tests, clearance by a healthcare professional, or resolution of symptoms. In the prospective study, mobile phlebotomists collected whole blood, serum and a nasopharyngeal or oropharyngeal swab from each participant. Additional blood draws and questionnaires over an approximately two-month period could optionally be provided by prospective study participants. Before DNA extraction, blood samples from the prospective study were shipped at room temperature or frozen. Results and caveats for the whole study, not just this receptor: The quantity of clinical and demographic metadata differed by source and by participant and was supplied without curation.

TCRbeta CDR3 regions were amplified from genomic DNA using the immunoSEQ Assay, a bias-controlled multiplex PCR. Under the source paper's analysis protocol: The number of nucleated cells in each sample was estimated by amplification of reference gene primers within the assay. To quantify the absolute abundance of each unique TCRbeta CDR3 rearrangement, sequence reads were collapsed and filtered. Productive Simpson clonality was computed per sample as the square root of Simpson's diversity index over productive rearrangements. Entries here come from immuneACCESS through TCRdb and include only in-frame sequences with V and J called. Some clones fail to appear in such tables; in the studies checked, an unresolved V gene covers under half of the shortfall, and the cause of the remainder is unknown. V, J and clone size were drawn from that table, and D and trimming were deduced from the DNA. A total of around 500,000 clones appear in this sample, roughly 90% of them only once. The ten biggest clones cover 1.8% of the sample.

CDR1 and CDR2 (SGHTA, FQGNSA) derive from the germline V gene. The germline V and J ends show losses of 5 bases and 2 bases respectively, and no gene match explains 9 bases of the junction. Including the terminal cysteine and phenylalanine, the CDR3 comprises 17 residues. Of all the DNA, just the CDR3 is kept, 51 bases in frame from base 1. Sequences were obtained from PBMCs or T cells enriched from blood (not recorded which). The V and J genes are TRBV7-2 and TRBJ2-6, and 7 junctional nucleotides match TRBD1. The sequence came from a woman aged 40-49 years who had recovered from COVID-19. The CDR3 protein: CASSINRGLAGANVLTF. The nucleotide sequence reads as follows: TGTGCCAGCAGCATAAACAGGGGCTTAGCTGGGGCCAACGTCCTGACTTTC.